Listed below are T cell receptor beta chains from one sample, sequenced in a study of human T cells and chemical hapten exposure. TCRdb fed the RACE reads into MiXCR, producing one record per CDR3 protein. The repertoire consists of tens of thousands of distinct CDR3 sequences, with approximately 9.6% occurring once and the leading ten covering about 9.6%. Sequencing used whole blood, obtained in connection with sensitization to the hapten diphenylcyclopropenone (DPC). The source of these receptors is a woman in her twenties or thirties with alopecia areata. Some clones in this sample may be carry-over from other donors' samples. The CDR3 runs from the conserved cysteine through the conserved F or W. The D gene is left open where the match is weak. Size is omitted from some rows. Given values are once, few, many or a class for expanded clones.

clone_size | j_call | d_call | cdr3_length | v_call | cdr3_aa | cdr3_nt
- | TRBJ1-1 | - | 16 | TRBV18 | CASSPPPTGLNTEAFF | TGTGCCAGCTCACCGCCGCCTACAGGGTTGAACACTGAAGCTTTCTTT
many | TRBJ1-5 | - | 13 | TRBV28 | CASGPALNQPQHF | TGTGCCAGCGGACCGGCGCTGAATCAGCCCCAGCATTTT
- | TRBJ2-3 | - | 14 | TRBV7-2 | CASSRTVRTDTQYF | TGTGCCAGCAGCCGGACAGTTCGCACAGATACGCAGTATTTT
many | TRBJ1-4 | TRBD1 | 14 | TRBV7-2 | CASSLGQGMEKLFF | TGTGCCAGCAGCTTAGGACAGGGGATGGAAAAACTGTTTTTT
few | TRBJ1-6 | - | 15 | TRBV28 | CASSLGGSVNSPLHF | TGTGCCAGCAGTTTAGGAGGCAGCGTAAATTCACCCCTCCACTTT
many | TRBJ2-7 | - | 13 | TRBV14 | CASRPQTSYEQYF | TGTGCCAGCAGGCCACAGACCTCCTACGAGCAGTACTTC
few | TRBJ1-5 | - | 14 | TRBV16 | CASSGQLTNQPQHF | TGTGCCAGCAGTGGACAGCTTACAAATCAGCCCCAGCATTTT
few | TRBJ2-1 | TRBD1 | 15 | TRBV6-1 | CASSEGYRTGVIQFF | TGTGCCAGCAGTGAAGGTTACCGGACAGGGGTAATTCAGTTCTTC
- | TRBJ2-2 | - | 15 | TRBV2 | CASSGEEVLVGELFF | TGTGCCAGCAGTGGGGAGGAGGTCCTGGTAGGGGAGCTGTTTTTT
- | TRBJ2-3 | TRBD2 | 15 | TRBV12-3/TRBV12-4 | CASSLIRGVTDTQYF | TGTGCCAGCAGTTTAATTCGGGGGGTCACAGATACGCAGTATTTT
few | TRBJ2-5 | - | 15 | TRBV5-1 | CASSPVGGPEETQYF | TGCGCCAGCAGTCCCGTGGGGGGCCCGGAGGAGACCCAGTACTTC
few | TRBJ1-6 | TRBD1 | 16 | TRBV6-5 | CASRKQQGARSSPLHF | TGTGCCAGCAGGAAGCAACAGGGGGCTAGGAGTTCACCCCTCCACTTT
- | TRBJ2-5 | - | 15 | TRBV7-2 | CASSLWSVAQETQYF | TGTGCCAGCAGCTTATGGTCCGTGGCCCAAGAGACCCAGTACTTC
many | TRBJ1-1 | - | 14 | TRBV6-1 | CASSEGAMNTEAFF | TGTGCCAGCAGCGAGGGAGCTATGAACACTGAAGCTTTCTTT
few | TRBJ2-3 | - | 15 | TRBV6-1 | CASSSRGRVTDTQYF | TGTGCCAGCAGTTCCAGAGGCAGGGTCACAGATACGCAGTATTTT
few | TRBJ1-2 | TRBD1 | 14 | TRBV24-1 | CATSDSGTAYGYTF | TGTGCCACCAGTGATTCCGGGACAGCCTATGGCTACACCTTC
many | TRBJ2-3 | TRBD2 | 18 | TRBV4-2 | CASSQELVGGGAPDTQYF | TGTGCCAGCAGCCAAGAGCTGGTCGGCGGGGGGGCCCCAGATACGCAGTATTTT
many | TRBJ1-2 | - | 12 | TRBV6-6 | CASSLVDYGYTF | TGTGCCAGCAGTTTAGTGGATTATGGCTACACCTTC
many | TRBJ2-5 | - | 11 | TRBV6-6 | CASSRQETQYF | TGTGCCAGCAGTCGTCAAGAGACCCAGTACTTC
- | TRBJ2-3 | - | 12 | TRBV5-4 | CASSSITDTQYF | TGTGCCAGCAGCTCGATAACAGATACGCAGTATTTT
- | TRBJ1-4 | TRBD1 | 15 | TRBV4-1 | CASSQGQGRHEKLFF | TGCGCCAGCAGCCAGGGACAGGGGCGACATGAAAAACTGTTTTTT